Shown below are 26 T cell receptor beta chains from a single sample sequenced in a study of T-cell memory formation after mild COVID-19. TCRdb reprocessed the 5' RACE reads with MiXCR, giving one entry per CDR3 protein. This sample has 250,000 to 350,000 distinct CDR3 sequences, with 15% to 20% found just once. Sequences were obtained from PBMCs or a T cell subset sorted from them (not recorded which). Receptors originate from a young man who had mild COVID-19 (a few samples of this study predate the infection). Cell type and time point are not known.

The V and J genes are TRBV11-2 and TRBJ1-1; no reliable D call. CDR3 size: 15 residues. Germline values: CDR1 SGHAT, CDR2 FQNNGV. The V end was cut by 3 bases, the J end by 3 bases, with 14 bases between. In DNA form, the CDR3 reads TGTGCCAGCAGCTTTCACGACTCGGCGGACACTGAAGCTTTCTTT. It translates to CASSFHDSADTEAFF.

The rearrangement joins TRBV15 to TRBJ2-5, with 7 bases lining up with TRBD1. The CDR3 runs 16 residues. Germline values: CDR1 LNHNV, CDR2 YYDKDF (reference sequence). V trimming: 1 base; J trimming: 4 bases; junction bases outside the gene matches: 9. The DNA of the CDR3 is TGTGCCACCAGCAGAGGAGGAATATCAGGGGGAGAGACCCAGTACTTC. Residues: CATSRGGISGGETQYF.

In its sample, this clonotype was seen a few times. The rearrangement uses TRBV5-1 and TRBJ2-1; TRBD2 aligns across 7 bases. The CDR3 consists of 15 residues. Germline trimming cut 9 bases from V and 0 bases from J; bases unmatched to any gene: 9. From germline, CDR1 is SGHRS and CDR2 YFSETQ. The DNA of the CDR3 is TGCGCCACCAACCCGGGGGGTATCTCCTACAATGAGCAGTTCTTC. This codes for CATNPGGISYNEQFF.

This sequence joins TRBV20-1 and TRBJ2-1; 11 bases agree with TRBD2. CDR3 length: 14 residues. Germline CDR1 DFQATT, CDR2 SNEGSKA (reference sequence). Unmatched junction bases numbered 6, after V lost 2 bases and J lost 9 bases. CDR3 region: CSARSLAGEGEQFF. The CDR3 nucleotides are TGCAGTGCTAGATCACTAGCGGGGGAGGGTGAGCAGTTCTTC.

The J gene is TRBJ2-7, the V gene TRBV4-1; D tentatively reads TRBD1 or TRBD2 (7 bases each). V was shortened by 4 bases and J by 5 bases, with 18 bases between the two germline ends. CDR3 length: 15 amino acids. CDR1 is MGHRA and CDR2 is YSYEKL in the germline V gene. CDR3 in DNA: TGCGCCAGCAGCCCCCTCGGGCCAGGGGGGGACGAGCAGTACTTC. Its translation is CASSPLGPGGDEQYF.

The chain links TRBV29-1 to TRBJ1-1; 8 positions agree with TRBD1. The CDR3 contains 13 residues. Germline trimming cut 7 bases from V and 1 base from J; bases unmatched to any gene: 5. Germline values: CDR1 SQVTM, CDR2 ANQGSEA. The CDR3 sequence is CSAPGTGNTEAFF. Here the CDR3 DNA reads TGCAGCGCACCCGGGACAGGGAACACTGAAGCTTTCTTT.

The gene calls are TRBV4-1 and TRBJ2-1, with TRBD1 matching over 7 bases. The germline V gene has CDR1 MGHRA and CDR2 YSYEKL. Trimming took 0 bases from V and 12 from J; bases not matched to a gene: 11. The CDR3 contains 15 residues. CDR3: CASSQEPTTGYAQFF. CDR3 in DNA: TGCGCCAGCAGCCAAGAACCCACGACAGGGTACGCGCAGTTCTTC.

The CDR3 DNA is TGTGCCAGCAGCTTAGCCTCCTTGGGGGTTCAGCCCCAGCATTTT. This codes for CASSLASLGVQPQHF. The rearrangement links TRBV7-9 to TRBJ1-5, with D possibly being TRBD1 (5 bases). Deletions cut 0 bases from V and 6 bases from J, with 12 bases between. The CDR3 sequence is 15 residues long. Per the germline V gene, CDR1 is SEHNR and CDR2 is FQNEAQ (reference sequence).

This sequence joins TRBV6-5 and TRBJ2-3, with 12 bases that match TRBD2. The germline V gene has CDR1 MNHEY and CDR2 SVGAGI. The CDR3 covers 16 residues. The trim removed 6 bases at V and 7 bases at J, leaving 11 bases unmatched. The chain's CDR3 is CASRPPSGGGKNTQYF. The DNA for the CDR3 is TGTGCCAGCAGACCCCCTAGCGGGGGGGGGAAGAATACGCAGTATTTT.

This chain joins TRBV6-1 and TRBJ2-3; TRBD1 might be the D (5 bases). This CDR3 region has 14 residues. Germline lookup yields CDR1 MNHNS and CDR2 SASEGT. Trimming took 10 bases from V and 4 from J, leaving 18 bases between them. The CDR3 is CATHGGAGSDTQYF. Here the CDR3 DNA reads TGTGCCACCCACGGTGGTGCAGGGTCAGATACGCAGTATTTT.

This clonotype occurred a few times. The CDR3 coding sequence is TGTGCCAGCAGCTTTGTCGGGGACTACGAAGAGACCCAGTACTTC. Translating it yields CASSFVGDYEETQYF. This rearrangement joins TRBV11-2 to TRBJ2-5; the match to TRBD2 covers 7 bases. Germline V lookup: CDR1 SGHAT, CDR2 FQNNGV. The CDR3 runs to 15 residues. V was clipped by 3 bases and J by 3 bases; unmatched bases: 7.

The genes are TRBV2 and TRBJ2-4; 13 nucleotides align to TRBD2. The CDR3 contains 15 residues. The ends lost 5 bases at V and 11 bases at J; junction bases unmatched: 9. CDR1 is SNHLY and CDR2 is FYNNEI in the germline V gene. CDR3 amino acids: CASSPPGLAGDLQYF. The CDR3 DNA follows: TGTGCCAGCAGTCCCCCCGGACTAGCGGGGGACCTTCAGTACTTC.

This clonotype was seen repeatedly, ten times or more. V gene TRBV20-1 combines with J gene TRBJ2-5; possibly TRBD1 for D (7 bases). The CDR3 covers 13 residues. The germline V gene encodes CDR1 DFQATT and CDR2 SNEGSKA (reference sequence). V was cut by 6 bases and J by 9 bases, with 20 bases left in between. This CDR3 reads CSARGRGAPAQYF. The CDR3 DNA follows: TGCAGTGCGAGGGGCAGGGGGGCCCCGGCCCAGTACTTC.

The table lists this clonotype with many counts. The chain joins TRBV11-2 to TRBJ2-4, with 8 bases that match TRBD1. CDR3 length: 14 amino acids. With 5 bases clipped from V and 8 bases from J, the junction kept 8 bases outside the gene matches. From germline, CDR1 is SGHAT and CDR2 FQNNGV. The CDR3 loop is CASSNGGRGHIQYF. CDR3 nucleotide sequence: TGTGCCAGCAGCAACGGGGGCAGGGGGCACATTCAGTACTTC.

This clonotype was observed many times. The chain links TRBV7-8 to TRBJ2-5; possibly TRBD1 for D (6 bases). The germline CDR1 and CDR2 sequences are SGHVS and FQNEAQ. Trimming stripped 7 bases from V and 4 bases from J, with 13 bases between. This CDR3 region has 13 residues. CDR3 nucleotide sequence: TGTGCCAGCACCAAACCCAGGGGAGAGACCCAGTACTTC. It is translated as CASTKPRGETQYF.

The V gene is TRBV2, the J gene TRBJ1-1; unclear D gene. Between the trimmed V and J ends, which lost 7 bases and 1 base, there was a span of 10 bases. The CDR3 sequence is 13 residues long. CDR1 and CDR2 from the germline V gene are SNHLY and FYNNEI. The CDR3 reads CASTWTGNTEAFF. The CDR3 nucleotides are TGTGCCAGCACTTGGACGGGGAACACTGAAGCTTTCTTT.

This CDR3 reads CASRDGTTGRVEAFF. DNA of the CDR3: TGCGCCAGCAGGGATGGGACGACCGGACGTGTTGAAGCTTTCTTT. The chain couples TRBV5-1 to TRBJ1-1; possible D gene TRBD1, 5 bases. Trimming shortened V by 5 bases and J by 7 bases, and 21 bases separated the two germline ends. This CDR3 comprises 15 residues. From germline, CDR1 is SGHRS and CDR2 YFSETQ.

The chain combines TRBV6-5 with TRBJ2-4; TRBD1 might be the D (6 bases). This CDR3 region has 14 residues. Germline CDR1 is MNHEY and CDR2 is SVGAGI. V lost 5 bases and J lost 8, with 16 bases in between. CDR3 sequence: CASSPLTGPDIQYF. Here the CDR3 DNA reads TGTGCCAGCAGTCCCCTAACAGGGCCCGACATTCAGTACTTC.

This clonotype was seen a few times. The V call is TRBV6-1, the J call TRBJ2-4, with 9 bases that match TRBD1. The germline CDR1 and CDR2 sequences are MNHNS and SASEGT. The CDR3 covers 18 residues. The ends lost 8 bases at V and 10 bases at J; junction bases unmatched: 24. DNA of the CDR3: TGTGCCAGCTCCCTTTGGACAGGGGAAGGAAGATCGGCCTCTATTCAGTACTTC. It translates to CASSLWTGEGRSASIQYF.

This clonotype has just a few counts. V and J are TRBV15 and TRBJ1-4; D gene ambiguous. Germline values: CDR1 LNHNV, CDR2 YYDKDF (reference sequence). The CDR3 length is 15 residues. Trimming took off 0 bases at V and 7 bases at J, with 12 bases between the two ends. The CDR3 protein is CATSRDASSLEKLFF. The CDR3 DNA reads as TGTGCCACCAGCAGAGATGCCTCGTCCCTTGAAAAACTGTTTTTT.

This clonotype occurred a few times. The chain joins TRBV12-3 or TRBV12-4 to TRBJ2-1; D is possibly TRBD2 (6 bases). CDR3 length equals 11 residues. Deletions cut 6 bases from V and 10 bases from J, with 10 bases between. CDR3 bases: TGTGCCAGCAGGGCGGGGACGGAGCAGTTCTTC. This codes for CASRAGTEQFF.

The chain has TRBV6-6 and TRBJ1-2, with 8 bases matching TRBD1. The CDR3 contains 15 residues. Germline V CDR1 and CDR2: MNHNY, SVGAGI (reference sequence). J gave up 4 bases and V 5 bases, and 9 bases lay outside the gene matches. The CDR3 region has the DNA TGTGCCAGCAGTCCCCGACAGGGGCCCCTCTATGGCTACACCTTC. It yields the protein CASSPRQGPLYGYTF.

This chain connects TRBV28 to TRBJ2-6; D is undetermined. V was trimmed by 6 bases and J by 0 bases, leaving 15 bases between them. Germline CDR1 reads MDHEN; CDR2 reads SYDVKM. The CDR3 has 17 amino acids. The CDR3 sequence is CASRPLPGFSGANVLTF. In nucleotides, the CDR3 is TGTGCCAGCAGACCACTGCCTGGATTCTCTGGGGCCAACGTCCTGACTTTC.

This clonotype was found a few times. CDR3 sequence reads: CASSLRFFGDRERSNQPQHF. The CDR3 DNA is TGTGCCAGCAGTTTAAGGTTTTTTGGTGACAGGGAACGGAGCAATCAGCCCCAGCATTTT. J is TRBJ1-5 and V is TRBV12-3 or TRBV12-4; 7 bases map to TRBD1. Trimming took 2 bases from V and 1 from J; bases not matched to a gene: 17. The CDR3 runs 20 residues.

This clonotype was detected a few times. This chain connects TRBV5-4 to TRBJ1-4; 8 bases line up with TRBD1. CDR1 and CDR2 from the germline V gene are SGHNT and YYREEE (reference sequence). The CDR3 totals 14 residues. V lost 0 bases and J lost 6; bases outside the gene matches: 1. CDR3 residues: CASSLAQGDEKLFF. The CDR3 DNA reads as TGTGCCAGCAGCTTGGCACAGGGGGATGAAAAACTGTTTTTT.

This clonotype was recorded a few times. This sequence joins TRBV29-1 and TRBJ2-3, with D unclear. The CDR3 length is 16 residues. CDR1 SQVTM and CDR2 ANQGSEA come from the germline V gene. The V end was cut by 3 bases, the J end by 1 base, with 17 bases between. The CDR3 nucleotides read TGCAGCGTTGATGCCCTTCCGACTGATCGCACAGATACGCAGTATTTT. Residues: CSVDALPTDRTDTQYF.